This entry lists 16 T cell receptor beta chains sequenced from one sample in a study of blood T cell repertoires in COVID-19 (dated by TCRdb to between 2020 and 2021). The receptor library was made with the immunoSEQ multiplex PCR assay. This immuneACCESS table, as held by TCRdb, lists in-frame sequences with V and J called but not all clones. Of the missing ones, under half trace to an unresolved V gene in checked studies; the others have no known cause. The sample table lists some 47,000 clones, 85% to 90% of them with a count of one. Roughly 5% of the sample rests with the top ten. The material sequenced was peripheral blood. All receptors derive from a man aged 55 to 70 with active COVID-19.

This chain joins TRBV18 and TRBJ2-7, with 12 bases aligning to TRBD1. In germline, CDR1 is KGHSH, CDR2 LQKENI. V was clipped by 1 base and J by 5 bases; unmatched bases: 9. The CDR3 covers 17 residues. The CDR3 is CASSPQISGTGGHEQYF. Here the CDR3 DNA reads TGTGCCAGCTCACCACAGATCTCCGGGACAGGGGGCCACGAGCAGTACTTC.

The chain is built from TRBV15 and TRBJ1-6; 7 positions match TRBD1. The CDR3 length is 14 residues. V dropped 5 bases and J dropped 7; count of bases not matched to a gene: 5. CDR1 and CDR2 (germline): LNHNV, YYDKDF (reference sequence). CDR3 amino acids: CATSPTGANSPLHF. CDR3 nucleotide sequence: TGTGCCACCAGCCCCACAGGGGCCAATTCACCCCTCCACTTT.

The CDR3 protein is CASSGGTGEYEKLFF. The DNA for the CDR3 is TGCGCCAGCAGCGGGGGGACAGGGGAGTACGAAAAACTGTTTTTT. The chain combines TRBV5-1 with TRBJ1-4; 10 positions match TRBD1. The CDR3 is 15 amino acids. Unmatched junction bases numbered 8, after V lost 4 bases and J lost 8 bases. CDR1 and CDR2 from the germline V gene are SGHRS and YFSETQ.

The chain couples TRBV10-3 to TRBJ2-1, with TRBD2 identical over 10 bases. V trimming: 10 bases; J trimming: 6 bases; junction bases outside the gene matches: 6. Germline CDR1 is ENHRY and CDR2 is SYGVKD. The CDR3 length is 13 residues. The CDR3 reads CATGLAEANEQFF. CDR3 DNA sequence: TGTGCCACCGGACTAGCGGAGGCCAATGAGCAGTTCTTC.

This clone was detected only once. The chain carries TRBV15 and TRBJ2-1, with a possible D match to TRBD2 (5 bases). V gave up 0 bases and J gave up 0 bases, with 15 bases separating them. The CDR3 consists of 18 residues. Germline assignment: CDR1 LNHNV and CDR2 YYDKDF (reference sequence). The CDR3 here is CATSREARALSSYNEQFF. The DNA of the CDR3 is TGTGCCACCAGCAGAGAGGCGCGGGCCCTAAGCTCCTACAATGAGCAGTTCTTC. Variable domain in full (rest from reference TRBV15 and TRBJ2-1): DAMVIQNPRYQVTQFGKPVTLSCSQTLNHNVMYWYQQKSSQAPKLLFHYYDKDFNNEADTPDNFQSRRPNTSFCFLDIRSPGLGDTAMYLCATSREARALSSYNEQFFGPGTRLTVL.

V is TRBV5-1 and J is TRBJ2-1, with unresolved D. Between the trimmed V and J ends, which lost 0 bases and 8 bases, there was a span of 6 bases. CDR3 length equals 12 residues. Germline V lookup: CDR1 SGHRS, CDR2 YFSETQ. The CDR3 loop is CASSLASYEQFF. DNA of the CDR3: TGCGCCAGCAGCTTGGCCTCCTATGAGCAGTTCTTC.

V and J are TRBV7-9 and TRBJ2-1, with D maybe TRBD2 (5 bases). The germline V and J ends were trimmed by 1 base and 2 bases, with 6 bases remaining between them. This CDR3 is built from 14 residues. Germline V gene lookup returns CDR1 SEHNR and CDR2 FQNEAQ (reference sequence). The CDR3 loop is CASSLGGPYNEQFF. DNA of the CDR3: TGTGCCAGCAGCTTAGGCGGGCCCTACAATGAGCAGTTCTTC.

The chain has TRBV6-6 and TRBJ1-1, with 8 bases aligning to TRBD1. This CDR3 comprises 12 residues. CDR1 is MNHNY, CDR2 SVGAGI, per germline (reference sequence). Trimming took 11 bases from V and 4 from J; bases not matched to a gene: 6. CDR3 sequence reads: CAGQGAGTEAFF. CDR3 nucleotide sequence: TGTGCCGGACAGGGTGCGGGCACTGAAGCTTTCTTT.

The genes are TRBV6-4 and TRBJ2-6; possibly TRBD1 for D (6 bases). The germline V and J ends were trimmed by 3 bases and 0 bases, with 15 bases remaining between them. Germline V gene lookup returns CDR1 MRHNA and CDR2 SNTAGT. This CDR3 is built from 18 residues. The CDR3 DNA sequence: TGTGCCAGCAGTGAGTGGACAGCTCTCTCCTCTGGGGCCAACGTCCTGACTTTC. Protein product: CASSEWTALSSGANVLTF.

The chain carries TRBV5-1 and TRBJ2-1, with 9 bases matching TRBD1. V was pared by 4 bases and J by 8 bases, with 4 bases of the junction left unmatched. The CDR3 spans 13 residues. Per the germline V gene, CDR1 is SGHRS and CDR2 is YFSETQ. CDR3 bases: TGCGCCAGCAGCAGCGACAGGGGGGATGAGCAGTTCTTC. Protein sequence: CASSSDRGDEQFF.

CDR3 sequence: CAISPGPRGQYEQYF. The CDR3 bases are TGTGCCATCAGCCCCGGTCCCAGGGGGCAATACGAGCAGTACTTC. V usage is TRBV10-3 and J usage is TRBJ2-7; 8 nucleotides match TRBD1. Per the germline V gene, CDR1 is ENHRY and CDR2 is SYGVKD. Trimming took 6 bases from V and 4 from J; bases not matched to a gene: 11. CDR3 length equals 15 residues.

The rearrangement uses TRBV5-6 and TRBJ2-3; D unresolved. Germline V gene sequence: CDR1 SGHDT, CDR2 YYEEEE. Deletions cut 2 bases from V and 5 bases from J, with 3 bases between. The CDR3 loop spans 11 amino acids. The CDR3: CASSFGDTQYF. The CDR3 coding sequence is TGTGCCAGCAGCTTCGGAGATACGCAGTATTTT.

V gene TRBV6-5 combines with J gene TRBJ2-2; D ambiguous. CDR1 is MNHEY and CDR2 is SVGAGI in the germline V gene. CDR3 size: 12 residues. The V gene lost 5 bases and the J gene lost 4 bases, with 5 bases spanning the gap. This CDR3 reads CASSLLTGELFF. As DNA, the CDR3 is TGTGCCAGCAGTCTCCTCACCGGGGAGCTGTTTTTT.

The genes are TRBV9 and TRBJ1-3; D ambiguous. This CDR3 contains 14 residues. The V end was cut by 0 bases, the J end by 8 bases, with 12 bases between. Germline lookup yields CDR1 SGDLS and CDR2 YYNGEE. DNA for the CDR3: TGTGCCAGCAGCGTAGTCCCGGGGTTGGACACCATATATTTT. It specifies CASSVVPGLDTIYF. The whole variable domain, filled in from reference TRBV9 and TRBJ1-3, reads DSGVTQTPKHLITATGQRVTLRCSPRSGDLSVYWYQQSLDQGLQFLIQYYNGEERAKGNILERFSAQQFPDLHSELNLSSLELGDSALYFCASSVVPGLDTIYFGEGSWLTVV.

The chain combines TRBV18 with TRBJ2-1, with TRBD2 matching 8 bases. The CDR3 spans 15 residues. V dropped 3 bases and J dropped 5; count of bases not matched to a gene: 6. Germline V gives CDR1 KGHSH, CDR2 LQKENI. This CDR3 is CASSPVLAVHNEQFF. The CDR3 nucleotides read TGTGCCAGCTCACCCGTACTAGCGGTACACAATGAGCAGTTCTTC. The entire variable domain, with the rest obtained from reference TRBV18 and TRBJ2-1, is as follows: NAGVMQNPRHLVRRRGQEARLRCSPMKGHSHVYWYRQLPEEGLKFMVYLQKENIIDESGMPKERFSAEFPKEGPSILRIQQVVRGDSAAYFCASSPVLAVHNEQFFGPGTRLTVL.

This chain joins TRBV2 and TRBJ2-7; the match to TRBD2 covers 16 bases. From germline, CDR1 is SNHLY and CDR2 FYNNEI. J lost 9 bases, V lost 7 bases, and 6 bases had no gene match. This CDR3 comprises 14 residues. CDR3: CASTGTSGRGWQYF. The CDR3 nucleotides read TGTGCCAGCACCGGGACTAGCGGGAGGGGTTGGCAGTACTTC.